These 28 T cell receptor beta chains originate from one sample sequenced in a study of blood T cells in healthy people across ages. Sample-barcoded 5' priming and a J-beta primer mix drove a second PCR of 7 to 11 cycles. Via MiXCR, TCRdb re-called the 5' RACE reads, giving one row per CDR3 protein. This table holds approximately 850,000 distinct CDR3 sequences, 58% found once. The sequencing sample was made of blood. Receptor source: a man aged 25 to 45 in good health.

A few counts support this clonotype. The chain employs TRBV25-1 and TRBJ2-7; weak D call: TRBD2 (6 bases). The end of the DNA fits TRBJ2-5 better, so the J call may be wrong. Germline values: CDR1 MGHDK, CDR2 SYGVNS. This CDR3 is built from 15 residues. CDR3 amino acids: CASSDSGTFFATQYF. Here the CDR3 DNA reads TGTGCCAGCAGTGATTCCGGGACTTTCTTTGCGACCCAGTACTTC.

The V gene is TRBV5-1, the J gene TRBJ2-7; D is tentatively TRBD1 or TRBD2 (5 bases each). Trimming cost V 4 bases and J 2 bases, with 10 bases left between them. Germline V lookup: CDR1 SGHRS, CDR2 YFSETQ. CDR3 length equals 13 residues. This CDR3 is CASSVRDPYEQYF. The CDR3 nucleotides are TGCGCCAGCAGCGTACGGGACCCCTACGAGCAGTACTTC.

V and J are TRBV6-1 and TRBJ1-6; D may be TRBD1 (5 bases). V shed 6 bases and J shed 10 bases, with 7 bases lying between them. CDR3 length: 11 amino acids. CDR1 and CDR2 (germline): MNHNS, SASEGT. CDR3: CASRGDSPLHF. The CDR3 DNA reads TGTGCCAGCAGGGGGGACTCACCCCTCCACTTT.

This chain links TRBV7-2 with TRBJ1-4; D not certain. From germline, CDR1 is SGHTA and CDR2 FQGNSA. V shed 2 bases and J shed 8 bases, with 12 bases lying between them. The CDR3 consists of 14 residues. CDR3 DNA sequence: TGTGCCAGCAGCTTAAGGCCTTCTCAGGAAAAACTGTTTTTT. It encodes CASSLRPSQEKLFF.

This clonotype was seen only a few times. The chain combines TRBV29-1 with TRBJ2-5, with a weak D call TRBD1 (5 bases). This CDR3 has 13 residues. V was pared by 8 bases and J by 0 bases, with 13 bases between. Looked up from germline, CDR1 is SQVTM and CDR2 is ANQGSEA. The CDR3 reads CSIQTVYQETQYF. The CDR3 nucleotides are TGCAGCATCCAGACAGTGTACCAAGAGACCCAGTACTTC.

This clonotype came up a few times. The J gene is TRBJ2-7, the V gene TRBV7-2; maybe TRBD2 (6 bases). The CDR3 has 15 residues. Looked up from germline, CDR1 is SGHTA and CDR2 is FQGNSA. Between the trimmed V and J ends, which lost 1 base and 3 bases, there was a span of 13 bases. CDR3 in amino acids: CASSLEGTVFYEQYF. The DNA of the CDR3 is TGTGCCAGCAGCTTAGAGGGGACTGTCTTCTACGAGCAGTACTTC.

The CDR3 sequence is CSAGGASYNEQFF. Here the CDR3 DNA reads TGCAGTGCTGGGGGGGCGTCCTACAATGAGCAGTTCTTC. V gene TRBV20-1 combines with J gene TRBJ2-1, with a tentative D call TRBD2 (7 bases). CDR1 is DFQATT, CDR2 SNEGSKA, per germline (reference sequence). The CDR3 length is 13 residues. With 5 bases removed from V and 1 base from J, the gap between germline ends came to 9 bases.

The chain has TRBV6-1 and TRBJ1-5; TRBD1 might be the D (5 bases). The CDR3 consists of 13 residues. Trimming shortened V by 11 bases and J by 5 bases, and 16 bases separated the two germline ends. Germline V gene data show CDR1 as MNHNS and CDR2 as SASEGT. The CDR3 nucleotides are TGTGCCCAAGAGAGGGGCAGGGATCAGCCCCAGCATTTT. Its translation: CAQERGRDQPQHF.

The rearrangement uses TRBV20-1 and TRBJ2-1; perhaps TRBD1 as D (6 bases). V was cut by 4 bases and J by 7 bases, with 14 bases left in between. In germline, CDR1 is DFQATT, CDR2 SNEGSKA (reference sequence). CDR3 size: 13 residues. The DNA of the CDR3 is TGCAGTGCTACGGGACAAGAGCGGAATGAGCAGTTCTTC. Amino acid sequence: CSATGQERNEQFF.

The V and J genes are TRBV7-2 and TRBJ1-6; 7 bases line up with TRBD1. The junction had 8 bases not matched to a gene; V was cut back by 7 bases and J by 11 bases. This CDR3 has 13 amino acids. CDR1 SGHTA and CDR2 FQGNSA come from the germline V gene. The CDR3 sequence: CASNLRDSAPLHF. As DNA, the CDR3 is TGTGCCAGCAACCTCCGGGACAGCGCACCCCTCCACTTT. Complete variable domain (other parts from reference TRBV7-2 and TRBJ1-6): GAGVSQSPSNKVTEKGKDVELRCDPISGHTALYWYRQSLGQGLEFLIYFQGNSAPDKSGLPSDRFSAERTGGSVSTLTIQRTQQEDSAVYLCASNLRDSAPLHFGNGTRLTVT.

This CDR3 reads CSVELEATNEKLFF. The DNA for the CDR3 is TGCAGCGTTGAATTGGAGGCCACTAATGAAAAACTGTTTTTT. This chain uses TRBV29-1 with TRBJ1-4; D gene uncertain. The CDR3 runs 14 residues. In germline, CDR1 is SQVTM, CDR2 ANQGSEA. V lost 2 bases, J lost 2 bases, and 9 bases lay in between.

This clonotype was recorded a few times. The chain is built from TRBV7-2 and TRBJ2-7; a weak D match, TRBD1 (6 bases). Per the germline V gene, CDR1 is SGHTA and CDR2 is FQGNSA. CDR3 length: 18 residues. V lost 0 bases, J lost 0 bases, and 18 bases lay in between. CDR3 nucleotides: TGTGCCAGCAGCTTAGCACTCGGCGGACAGACAAGCTCCTACGAGCAGTACTTC. It encodes CASSLALGGQTSSYEQYF.

The chain couples TRBV6-2 or TRBV6-3 to TRBJ1-2; possible D gene TRBD1, 5 bases. CDR1 is MNHEY, CDR2 SVGEGT, per germline. This CDR3 is built from 14 residues. V was clipped by 6 bases and J by 4 bases, with 15 bases between them. The CDR3 sequence is CASRNTGMLYGYTF. The DNA of the CDR3 is TGTGCCAGCAGAAATACAGGAATGCTCTATGGCTACACCTTC.

The chain couples TRBV20-1 to TRBJ2-7, with D possibly matching TRBD1 (6 bases). V gave up 6 bases and J gave up 3 bases, with 18 bases separating them. Looked up from germline, CDR1 is DFQATT and CDR2 is SNEGSKA (reference sequence). The CDR3 loop spans 14 amino acids. The CDR3 region has the DNA TGCAGTGCCCACAATAGGGGGATGCACTACGAGCAGTACTTC. It yields the protein CSAHNRGMHYEQYF.

V usage is TRBV4-3 and J usage is TRBJ2-3; TRBD2 is a possible D gene (6 bases). The CDR3 loop spans 17 amino acids. The germline CDR1 and CDR2 sequences are LGHNA and YSLEER. V lost 0 bases and J 2 bases, leaving 15 bases between the germline ends. The CDR3: CASSQDVRAGNTDTQYF. The CDR3 coding sequence is TGCGCCAGCAGCCAAGACGTGCGAGCGGGCAACACAGATACGCAGTATTTT.

This clonotype was recorded a few times. The genes are TRBV6-6 and TRBJ1-2; D unresolved. The CDR3 totals 13 residues. The germline V gene has CDR1 MNHNY and CDR2 SVGAGI (reference sequence). V lost 0 bases, J lost 3 bases, and 5 bases lay in between. The CDR3 DNA reads TGTGCCAGCAGTTACTCGATTTACTATGGCTACACCTTC. It specifies CASSYSIYYGYTF.

The V and J genes are TRBV15 and TRBJ2-1; TRBD2 is a possible D gene (5 bases). The CDR3 has 14 residues. The V end was cut by 1 base, the J end by 6 bases, with 10 bases between. Germline CDR1 is LNHNV and CDR2 is YYDKDF (reference sequence). CDR3 residues: CATSRGIEGNEQFF. The CDR3 bases are TGTGCCACCAGCAGAGGAATAGAGGGCAATGAGCAGTTCTTC.

The V and J genes are TRBV18 and TRBJ2-7; TRBD2 matches 9 bases. Trimming took 4 bases from V and 4 from J; bases not matched to a gene: 17. The CDR3 loop spans 18 amino acids. Per germline, CDR1 KGHSH and CDR2 LQKENI. CDR3 DNA: TGTGCCAGCTCACGAACCGGGACTAGCTCCCCCGGGCAGTACGAGCAGTACTTC. This sequence encodes CASSRTGTSSPGQYEQYF.

This clonotype was observed a single time. This chain joins TRBV7-2 and TRBJ1-1; D may be TRBD1 (6 bases). The CDR3 spans 15 residues. The germline V gene encodes CDR1 SGHTA and CDR2 FQGNSA. V gave up 1 base and J gave up 1 base, with 10 bases separating them. The CDR3 nucleotides read TGTGCCAGCAGCTTAGTAAGGGGGGGGAACACTGAAGCTTTCTTT. Its protein is CASSLVRGGNTEAFF.

V and J are TRBV20-1 and TRBJ2-7; possible D gene TRBD1, 5 bases. V lost 3 bases to trimming and J lost 1 base, with 13 bases between them. The CDR3 consists of 14 residues. Germline V gene sequence: CDR1 DFQATT, CDR2 SNEGSKA (reference sequence). CDR3 protein: CSASAQGKSYEQYF. CDR3 nucleotide sequence: TGCAGTGCTAGCGCCCAGGGCAAGTCCTACGAGCAGTACTTC.

The rearrangement uses TRBV7-2 and TRBJ1-6; the D is unclear. This CDR3 region has 15 residues. V shed 0 bases and J shed 6 bases, with 9 bases lying between them. Per germline, CDR1 SGHTA and CDR2 FQGNSA. DNA of the CDR3: TGTGCCAGCAGCTTAGCGGCCAGAATTAATTCACCCCTCCACTTT. This translates into CASSLAARINSPLHF.

Ten or more counts support this clonotype. V is TRBV6-5 and J is TRBJ2-5, with D maybe TRBD2 (6 bases). The CDR3 has 13 residues. Trimming removed 6 bases from V and 4 bases from J, with 12 bases in between. CDR1 is MNHEY and CDR2 is SVGAGI in the germline V gene. For the CDR3, the DNA is TGTGCCAGCAGACACGGAGGGGCAGAGACCCAGTACTTC. It translates to CASRHGGAETQYF.

The chain combines TRBV20-1 with TRBJ2-3, with TRBD2 identical over 8 bases. With V trimmed by 6 bases and J by 1 base, 0 bases remained unmatched. This CDR3 comprises 12 residues. Germline V gene sequence: CDR1 DFQATT, CDR2 SNEGSKA (reference sequence). The CDR3 bases are TGCAGTGCGGGACTAGGCACAGATACGCAGTATTTT. Translating it yields CSAGLGTDTQYF.

The chain joins TRBV7-9 to TRBJ1-2, with a possible D match to TRBD1 (6 bases). CDR3 length equals 16 residues. The ends were cut back, 0 bases at V and 4 bases at J, with 15 bases in the middle. Germline V CDR1 and CDR2: SEHNR, FQNEAQ (reference sequence). CDR3 DNA: TGTGCCAGCAGCTTAGCATTTGGGGGCGTGGGCTATGGCTACACCTTC. It yields the protein CASSLAFGGVGYGYTF.

The V call is TRBV6-2 or TRBV6-3, the J call TRBJ2-7; D unresolved. TRBJ2-5 matches the DNA end more closely, so the J call is doubtful. This CDR3 has 13 residues. Germline V gene data show CDR1 as MNHEY and CDR2 as SVGEGT. CDR3 coding DNA: TGTGCCACCGAGAGTCGGACCCTAGAGACCCAGTACTTC. Residues: CATESRTLETQYF.

The chain employs TRBV20-1 and TRBJ2-5, with TRBD1 matching 11 bases. The J call is in doubt because the DNA end fits TRBJ2-7 better. The CDR3 runs 14 residues. Germline-derived CDR1 and CDR2 are DFQATT and SNEGSKA (reference sequence). DNA of the CDR3: TGCAGTGCTAGTTGGGACAGGGGGATTTACGAGCAGTACTTC. Translation: CSASWDRGIYEQYF.

This clonotype has at least ten counts. J is TRBJ2-7 and V is TRBV20-1, with D maybe TRBD2 (5 bases). V shed 0 bases and J shed 4 bases, with 7 bases lying between them. Germline V gives CDR1 DFQATT, CDR2 SNEGSKA (reference sequence). The CDR3 runs to 12 residues. The CDR3 nucleotides are TGCAGTGCTAGAGATCGGGATTACGAGCAGTACTTC. It is translated as CSARDRDYEQYF.

The J gene is TRBJ2-7, the V gene TRBV20-1; 7 positions agree with TRBD2. V gave up 5 bases and J gave up 1 base; unmatched junction bases: 11. Looked up from germline, CDR1 is DFQATT and CDR2 is SNEGSKA (reference sequence). The CDR3 loop spans 15 amino acids. The CDR3 nucleotides read TGCAGTGCTTCTTTCCCGGCTAGCGGATCCTACGAGCAGTACTTC. Its translation: CSASFPASGSYEQYF.